Below, 20 T cell receptor beta chains from the same sample are listed, as sequenced in a study of siplizumab effects on memory and regulatory T cells. TCRdb's table, derived via immunoSEQ multiplex PCR, lists solely in-frame clones and lacks some. The table shows tens of thousands of clones, with over 85% occurring only once. The sequencing input was CD8+ T cells sorted from blood. These receptors all come from a human donor in good health.

This chain joins TRBV5-3 and TRBJ2-7; D might be TRBD1 (6 bases). TRBV5-3 is identified as an open reading frame with a role that is uncertain. CDR3 length: 14 residues. The V and J ends lost 4 bases and 2 bases respectively, with 13 bases between them. The CDR3 nucleotides are TGTGCCAGAAGCACGACAGGTTTACCCTACGAGCAGTACTTC. Residues: CARSTTGLPYEQYF.

The gene calls are TRBV13 and TRBJ2-1; D perhaps matches TRBD1 (5 bases). The V gene's germline CDR1 is PRHDT and CDR2 FYEKMQ (reference sequence). The CDR3 is 16 residues long. V gave up 6 bases and J gave up 4 bases, with 19 bases separating them. In DNA form, the CDR3 reads TGTGCCAGCAGAATGGGGCTCTCTGGTCGATACAATGAGCAGTTCTTC. It specifies CASRMGLSGRYNEQFF.

With respect to this clone: The junction does not match germline at one end; this may be a read error. V and J are TRBV7-3 and TRBJ2-7; possible D gene TRBD2, 6 bases. This CDR3 is built from 9 residues. Germline V gene data show CDR1 as SGHTA and CDR2 as FQGTGA. CDR3 sequence (DNA): TGTGCCAGCGGCCTTGGGGAGGACTTC. It yields the protein CASGLGEDF.

Regarding this clone: The same CDR3 arises from other DNA sequences in this sample as well. This rearrangement joins TRBV27 to TRBJ1-5, with D uncertain. Germline V gene data show CDR1 as MNHEY and CDR2 as SMNVEV (reference sequence). V was pared by 3 bases and J by 1 base, with 1 base between. This CDR3 has 12 residues. The CDR3 region has the DNA TGTGCCAGCAGTTTCAGCAATCAGCCCCAGCATTTT. Its translation is CASSFSNQPQHF.

The J gene is TRBJ2-3, the V gene TRBV27, with a weak D call TRBD2 (6 bases). Trimming shortened V by 0 bases and J by 2 bases, and 12 bases separated the two germline ends. From germline, CDR1 is MNHEY and CDR2 SMNVEV (reference sequence). This CDR3 region has 16 residues. The CDR3 bases are TGTGCCAGCAGTTTATCGGAGTCGGGGGTCACAGATACGCAGTATTTT. It specifies CASSLSESGVTDTQYF.

Only a few counts were recorded for this clone. The gene calls are TRBV30 and TRBJ2-3, with D possibly TRBD2 on 5 matching bases. V gave up 2 bases and J gave up 5 bases, with 11 bases separating them. CDR3 length: 13 residues. The germline V gene has CDR1 GTSNPN and CDR2 SVGIG (reference sequence). The CDR3 protein is CAWSRDSGDTQYF. CDR3 coding DNA: TGTGCCTGGAGTCGGGATTCCGGAGATACGCAGTATTTT.

Only one count was recorded for this clone. The gene calls are TRBV30 and TRBJ2-7; 10 nucleotides align to TRBD1. Per the germline V gene, CDR1 is GTSNPN and CDR2 is SVGIG (reference sequence). This CDR3 comprises 13 residues. After removal of 7 bases from V and 4 bases from J, the junction contained 7 bases not matched to a gene. The CDR3 region has the DNA TGTGCCTCCACCGGGACAGGGGCATACGAGCAGTACTTC. It is translated as CASTGTGAYEQYF.

The chain uses TRBV13 and TRBJ2-3, with D perhaps matching TRBD1 (5 bases). CDR3 length: 16 residues. From germline, CDR1 is PRHDT and CDR2 FYEKMQ (reference sequence). V was clipped by 3 bases and J by 3 bases, with 16 bases between them. The CDR3 is CASSFGYPGQTDTQYF. The DNA for the CDR3 is TGTGCCAGCAGCTTCGGGTACCCAGGGCAGACAGATACGCAGTATTTT.

The V gene is TRBV27, the J gene TRBJ1-2; D is unclear. Germline CDR1 MNHEY, CDR2 SMNVEV (reference sequence). Deletions cut 0 bases from V and 0 bases from J, with 5 bases between. This CDR3 has 14 amino acids. This CDR3 reads CASSLSGANYGYTF. The DNA for the CDR3 is TGTGCCAGCAGTTTATCGGGAGCTAACTATGGCTACACCTTC.

The V gene is TRBV9, the J gene TRBJ2-3, with D maybe TRBD2 (5 bases). V was clipped by 6 bases and J by 5 bases, with 13 bases between them. Germline-derived CDR1 and CDR2 are SGDLS and YYNGEE. The CDR3 totals 13 residues. The CDR3 reads CASTRADRDTQYF. Written as DNA, the CDR3 is TGTGCCAGCACGAGGGCCGATCGAGATACGCAGTATTTT.

The V gene is TRBV28, the J gene TRBJ1-6; tentative D call: TRBD1 (5 bases). Germline CDR1 MDHEN, CDR2 SYDVKM. The CDR3 covers 18 residues. V was pared by 5 bases and J by 12 bases, with 29 bases between. CDR3 region: CASSTAPGRPDVEGPLHF. DNA of the CDR3: TGTGCCAGCAGTACGGCCCCGGGACGGCCGGATGTGGAAGGACCCCTCCACTTT. Variable domain in full (rest from reference TRBV28 and TRBJ1-6): DVKVTQSSRYLVKRTGEKVFLECVQDMDHENMFWYRQDPGLGLRLIYFSYDVKMKEKGDIPEGYSVSREKKERFSLILESASTNQTSMYLCASSTAPGRPDVEGPLHFGNGTRLTVT.

The chain carries TRBV5-8 and TRBJ2-7; D is ambiguous. Germline values: CDR1 SGHTS, CDR2 YDEGEE. Trimming pared 7 bases from V and 3 bases from J, leaving 17 bases between. The CDR3 consists of 14 residues. CDR3 residues: CASPGPPRGYEQYF. The CDR3 DNA follows: TGTGCCAGCCCGGGTCCCCCGCGAGGCTACGAGCAGTACTTC.

This sequence joins TRBV4-3 and TRBJ2-1; D not resolved. Germline V lookup: CDR1 LGHNA, CDR2 YSLEER. This CDR3 comprises 14 residues. Trimming took 6 bases from V and 4 from J, leaving 13 bases between them. The CDR3 region is CASSQRPLYNEQFF. DNA for the CDR3: TGCGCCAGCAGTCAAAGGCCATTGTACAATGAGCAGTTCTTC.

The V and J genes are TRBV4-3 and TRBJ2-3; 10 nucleotides match TRBD2. With V trimmed by 2 bases and J by 4 bases, 15 bases remained unmatched. Germline loops: CDR1 LGHNA, CDR2 YSLEER. The CDR3 is 19 residues long. The CDR3 nucleotides read TGCGCCAGCAGCCAACGGCAGAGAGTAGCGGGAGGAAATGCAGATACGCAGTATTTT. Translation gives CASSQRQRVAGGNADTQYF.

This clone has only a few counts. V and J are TRBV27 and TRBJ1-1; 7 nucleotides match TRBD1. With V trimmed by 5 bases and J by 4 bases, 7 bases remained unmatched. CDR3 length: 14 residues. CDR1 is MNHEY and CDR2 is SMNVEV in the germline V gene (reference sequence). The CDR3 DNA reads TGTGCCAGCAGTATAACAGGGGTGGGCACTGAAGCTTTCTTT. Translating it yields CASSITGVGTEAFF.

The CDR3 loop reads CASKVGQAYTEAFF. In DNA form, the CDR3 reads TGTGCCAGCAAGGTTGGACAGGCGTACACTGAAGCTTTCTTT. This chain connects TRBV6-5 to TRBJ1-1; 7 nucleotides line up with TRBD1. The V segment lost 7 bases and the J segment 3 bases; nucleotides outside the gene matches: 8. Germline V gene data show CDR1 as MNHEY and CDR2 as SVGAGI. The CDR3 contains 14 residues.

The J gene is TRBJ1-2, the V gene TRBV6-4; 7 bases align to TRBD1. Unmatched junction bases numbered 5, after V lost 0 bases and J lost 4 bases. CDR3 length equals 15 residues. Germline loops: CDR1 MRHNA, CDR2 SNTAGT. The CDR3, as DNA: TGTGCCAGCAGTGACTCGGGACAGACCCTCTATGGCTACACCTTC. Translated, it gives CASSDSGQTLYGYTF.

V usage is TRBV7-2 and J usage is TRBJ1-2; 9 bases are a match to TRBD1. This CDR3 has 14 residues. The junction had 5 bases not matched to a gene; V was cut back by 5 bases and J by 4 bases. Germline V gene data show CDR1 as SGHTA and CDR2 as FQGNSA. CDR3 protein: CASSATGGPYGYTF. Here the CDR3 DNA reads TGTGCCAGCAGCGCAACAGGGGGCCCCTATGGCTACACCTTC.

The chain links TRBV16 to TRBJ2-7; 7 positions match TRBD1. The germline CDR1 and CDR2 sequences are KGHSY and FQNENV. Trimming at V came to 3 bases and at J to 5 bases, leaving 7 bases not matched to a gene. This CDR3 region has 14 residues. The CDR3 sequence: CASSHAGTADEQYF. In DNA, the CDR3 is TGTGCCAGCAGCCACGCCGGGACAGCCGACGAGCAGTACTTC.

This clone was observed a few times. The rearrangement uses TRBV10-3 and TRBJ1-1, with D tentatively TRBD1 (5 bases). The CDR3 runs 13 residues. With 10 bases removed from V and 3 bases from J, the gap between germline ends came to 15 bases. Germline V gene lookup returns CDR1 ENHRY and CDR2 SYGVKD. CDR3 loop: CATKDGGYTEAFF. The DNA of the CDR3 is TGTGCCACTAAAGACGGGGGTTACACTGAAGCTTTCTTT.